Listed here are 29 T cell receptor beta chains from one sample, sequenced in a study of blood T cell repertoires in COVID-19. Sequencing used immunoSEQ multiplex PCR; TCRdb keeps in-frame clones, though not all of them. The sample lists a few hundred thousand clones; roughly 87% were seen once. The sample comprised peripheral blood. The receptor set was obtained from a woman aged 50 to 60 who had recovered from COVID-19.

In nucleotides, the CDR3 is TGTGCCAGCAGTGGACAGGGGATTGAAGCTTTCTTT. Translation: CASSGQGIEAFF. V and J are TRBV2 and TRBJ1-1; 8 bases match TRBD1. V lost 4 bases and J lost 7; bases outside the gene matches: 2. This CDR3 region has 12 residues. Germline values: CDR1 SNHLY, CDR2 FYNNEI.

CDR3 sequence: CASSSTSGGAYNEQFF. In nucleotides, the CDR3 is TGCGCCAGCAGCTCGACTAGCGGGGGGGCCTACAATGAGCAGTTCTTC. The chain links TRBV5-1 to TRBJ2-1, with TRBD2 identical over 14 bases. The V and J ends lost 3 bases and 2 bases, in that order; junction bases with no gene match: 1. Germline V lookup: CDR1 SGHRS, CDR2 YFSETQ. The length of the CDR3 is 16 residues.

The chain joins TRBV7-2 to TRBJ1-5; the match to TRBD1 covers 7 bases. CDR3 length equals 13 residues. V was clipped by 4 bases and J by 5 bases; unmatched bases: 2. From germline, CDR1 is SGHTA and CDR2 FQGNSA. CDR3 loop: CASSSDRDQPQHF. CDR3 DNA sequence: TGTGCCAGCAGCTCCGACAGGGATCAGCCCCAGCATTTT.

This clone appeared a single time. This chain connects TRBV2 to TRBJ2-7; no definite D call. Germline CDR1 reads SNHLY; CDR2 reads FYNNEI. Trimming removed 2 bases from V and 4 bases from J, with 3 bases in between. CDR3 length: 11 residues. CDR3 sequence: CASSELYEQYF. In DNA, the CDR3 is TGTGCCAGCAGTGAACTTTACGAGCAGTACTTC.

This chain uses TRBV7-6 with TRBJ2-1; the match to TRBD2 covers 8 bases. Trimming removed 5 bases from V and 0 bases from J; junction bases left unmatched: 12. CDR3 length: 18 amino acids. From germline, CDR1 is SGHVS and CDR2 FNYEAQ. CDR3 region: CASSRLAGTRSSYNEQFF. The CDR3 DNA reads as TGTGCCAGCAGCCGCCTAGCGGGCACTAGGAGCTCCTACAATGAGCAGTTCTTC.

This chain uses TRBV15 with TRBJ2-7, with D possibly TRBD1 on 5 matching bases. Trimming took 3 bases from V and 2 from J, leaving 14 bases between them. The CDR3 covers 15 residues. CDR1 is LNHNV and CDR2 is YYDKDF in the germline V gene (reference sequence). The CDR3 loop is CATSRSTGMAYEQYF. The CDR3, as DNA: TGTGCCACCAGCAGGTCTACAGGAATGGCCTACGAGCAGTACTTC. The full variable domain, completed using reference TRBV15 and TRBJ2-7, is DAMVIQNPRYQVTQFGKPVTLSCSQTLNHNVMYWYQQKSSQAPKLLFHYYDKDFNNEADTPDNFQSRRPNTSFCFLDIRSPGLGDTAMYLCATSRSTGMAYEQYFGPGTRLTVT.

Here the CDR3 reads CASSGRGRGTEAFF. The CDR3 DNA is TGTGCCAGCAGCGGCAGGGGACGTGGCACTGAAGCTTTCTTT. The chain employs TRBV9 and TRBJ1-1; possible D gene TRBD1, 6 bases. The CDR3 has 14 amino acids. Between the trimmed V and J ends, which lost 3 bases and 4 bases, there was a span of 13 bases. Germline-derived CDR1 and CDR2 are SGDLS and YYNGEE.

The rearrangement uses TRBV9 and TRBJ2-7, with 8 bases aligning to TRBD2. CDR1 SGDLS and CDR2 YYNGEE come from the germline V gene. The CDR3 has 16 residues. Trimming cost V 1 base and J 0 bases; bases outside gene matches: 6. CDR3 nucleotides: TGTGCCAGCAGCGTAAGCGGGGGAGCGCCCTCCTACGAGCAGTACTTC. As protein: CASSVSGGAPSYEQYF.

The chain links TRBV7-2 to TRBJ1-5; the match to TRBD1 covers 9 bases. This CDR3 spans 16 amino acids. With V trimmed by 3 bases and J by 5 bases, 8 bases remained unmatched. Germline CDR1 SGHTA, CDR2 FQGNSA. The CDR3 protein is CASSFTPGQGDQPQHF. DNA of the CDR3: TGTGCCAGCAGCTTCACACCGGGACAGGGAGATCAGCCCCAGCATTTT.

The J gene is TRBJ1-1, the V gene TRBV5-4; 8 positions agree with TRBD1. CDR1 and CDR2 from the germline V gene are SGHNT and YYREEE (reference sequence). The CDR3 spans 14 residues. The junction had 9 bases not matched to a gene; V was cut back by 6 bases and J by 5 bases. CDR3 DNA: TGTGCCAGCACCATTCCAGGGGGCGTTACTGAAGCTTTCTTT. Its translation: CASTIPGGVTEAFF.

The CDR3 nucleotides are TGCGCCAGCAGCCGATGGGGCGGAGGGGATACGCAGTATTTT. The encoded protein is CASSRWGGGDTQYF. The chain employs TRBV5-1 and TRBJ2-3; D perhaps matches TRBD2 (6 bases). The germline gives CDR1 SGHRS, CDR2 YFSETQ. The CDR3 contains 14 residues. The V and J ends lost 4 bases and 6 bases respectively, with 15 bases between them.

V is TRBV5-4 and J is TRBJ2-1; D is possibly TRBD2 (7 bases). Trimming removed 6 bases from V and 1 base from J, with 20 bases in between. The CDR3 spans 17 residues. The germline gives CDR1 SGHNT, CDR2 YYREEE (reference sequence). Here the CDR3 DNA reads TGTGCCAGCAACCGGGACAAAGCGGGAACGTCCTACAATGAGCAGTTCTTC. This sequence encodes CASNRDKAGTSYNEQFF.

The chain has TRBV6-5 and TRBJ1-4; 10 nucleotides match TRBD1. The CDR3 sequence is 14 residues long. With V trimmed by 6 bases and J by 3 bases, 1 base remained unmatched. Per germline, CDR1 MNHEY and CDR2 SVGAGI. The CDR3 region has the DNA TGTGCCAGCAGGACAGGGGGCCCTAATGAAAAACTGTTTTTT. Translation: CASRTGGPNEKLFF.

The chain combines TRBV27 with TRBJ2-5; TRBD1 agrees at 9 bases. The CDR3 consists of 19 residues. Germline CDR1 reads MNHEY; CDR2 reads SMNVEV (reference sequence). J was trimmed by 5 bases and V by 4 bases; bases with no gene match: 20. CDR3 DNA: TGTGCCAGCAGTTACCAATCGCAACTCGGACAGGGGAAATTGGAGACCCAGTACTTC. This sequence encodes CASSYQSQLGQGKLETQYF.

Comments on this clone: Other DNA sequences within the sample encode an identical CDR3. This chain joins TRBV7-9 and TRBJ1-5; D uncertain. The CDR3 spans 13 residues. Looked up from germline, CDR1 is SEHNR and CDR2 is FQNEAQ (reference sequence). V lost 5 bases and J 2 bases, leaving 7 bases between the germline ends. The CDR3 is CASSLSGNQPQHF. CDR3 DNA: TGTGCCAGCAGCCTCTCGGGCAATCAGCCCCAGCATTTT.

V and J are TRBV9 and TRBJ2-1; the match to TRBD1 covers 12 bases. CDR3 length: 15 residues. Germline V CDR1 and CDR2: SGDLS, YYNGEE. V dropped 3 bases and J dropped 3; count of bases not matched to a gene: 1. In DNA, the CDR3 is TGTGCCAGCAGCGGGGACAGGGGGCACTACAATGAGCAGTTCTTC. Translated: CASSGDRGHYNEQFF.

The rearrangement uses TRBV28 and TRBJ2-7, with D possibly being TRBD1 (6 bases). Germline V CDR1 and CDR2: MDHEN, SYDVKM. V was trimmed by 6 bases and J by 3 bases, leaving 18 bases between them. This CDR3 region has 15 residues. CDR3 bases: TGTGCCAGCAGCCTGTACCGGGACATCGGCTACGAGCAGTACTTC. Protein: CASSLYRDIGYEQYF.

J is TRBJ2-7 and V is TRBV3-1 (or the pseudogene TRBV3-2); no firm D call. The germline V gene has CDR1 LGHDT and CDR2 YNNKEL (reference sequence). Trimming shortened V by 0 bases and J by 0 bases, and 18 bases separated the two germline ends. This CDR3 has 18 amino acids. CDR3 DNA sequence: TGTGCCAGCAGCCAAGATCGAACCCGACGCGGAAGCTCCTACGAGCAGTACTTC. Protein: CASSQDRTRRGSSYEQYF.

CDR3 sequence (DNA): TGTGCCACCAGTGACCTGACTAGCGGGGTAGATACGCAGTATTTT. It yields the protein CATSDLTSGVDTQYF. J is TRBJ2-3 and V is TRBV24-1; 11 nucleotides match TRBD2. J lost 5 bases, V lost 4 bases, and 4 bases had no gene match. CDR3 length: 15 amino acids. Germline V gene sequence: CDR1 KGHDR, CDR2 SFDVKD.

The V and J genes are TRBV5-5 and TRBJ1-5, with D unresolved. Trimming cost V 3 bases and J 3 bases, with 7 bases left between them. The CDR3 is 13 residues long. Germline CDR1 is SGHKS and CDR2 is YYEKEE (reference sequence). The CDR3 here is CASSSRDNQPQHF. The CDR3 region has the DNA TGTGCCAGCAGCTCGAGGGACAATCAGCCCCAGCATTTT.

The chain recombines TRBV29-1 with TRBJ2-7; the D gene is possibly TRBD2 (6 bases). CDR1 and CDR2 (germline): SQVTM, ANQGSEA. Trimming took off 6 bases at V and 4 bases at J, with 10 bases between the two ends. The CDR3 spans 11 residues. The CDR3 protein is CSVGDLYEQYF. The CDR3 region has the DNA TGCAGCGTCGGGGACTTGTACGAGCAGTACTTC.

This sequence joins TRBV5-6 and TRBJ1-2; D unresolved. With 2 bases removed from V and 4 bases from J, the gap between germline ends came to 6 bases. Germline V gene data show CDR1 as SGHDT and CDR2 as YYEEEE. The CDR3 length is 12 residues. The CDR3 loop reads CASSLRGYGYTF. The CDR3, as DNA: TGTGCCAGCAGCTTAAGAGGCTATGGCTACACCTTC. Full variable domain (missing parts from reference TRBV5-6 and TRBJ1-2): DAGVTQSPTHLIKTRGQQVTLRCSPKSGHDTVSWYQQALGQGPQFIFQYYEEEERQRGNFPDRFSGHQFPNYSSELNVNALLLGDSALYLCASSLRGYGYTFGSGTRLTVV.

The chain uses TRBV5-1 and TRBJ2-3, with 7 bases that match TRBD1. V lost 0 bases to trimming and J lost 0 bases; unmatched junction nucleotides: 7. CDR3 length: 17 amino acids. The germline CDR1 and CDR2 sequences are SGHRS and YFSETQ. CDR3 in DNA: TGCGCCAGCAGCTTGGACCTTAGGGGGCGGAGCACAGATACGCAGTATTTT. Its protein product is CASSLDLRGRSTDTQYF.

The chain links TRBV21-1 to TRBJ2-7; TRBD1, the table's D call, lacks a check against the DNA. TRBV21-1 is termed a pseudogene. The CDR3 covers 14 residues. CDR3 amino acids: CASKGTGGSYEQYF. The CDR3 nucleotides are TGTGCCAGCAAGGGGACAGGGGGCTCCTACGAGCAGTACTTC.

This clone appeared a single time. The chain has TRBV5-1 and TRBJ1-2, with TRBD1 matching 7 bases. Trimming at V came to 4 bases and at J to 0 bases, leaving 6 bases not matched to a gene. The CDR3 has 15 amino acids. Germline lookup yields CDR1 SGHRS and CDR2 YFSETQ. The CDR3 bases are TGCGCCAGCAGCAAGGGACAGCTAGCTAACTATGGCTACACCTTC. Encoded protein: CASSKGQLANYGYTF.

The V and J genes are TRBV7-2 and TRBJ2-3; 10 bases are a match to TRBD2. The V gene's germline CDR1 is SGHTA and CDR2 FQGNSA. The V and J ends lost 5 bases and 8 bases, in that order; junction bases with no gene match: 4. The CDR3 covers 13 residues. The CDR3 sequence: CASSRSGGSTQYF. For the CDR3, the DNA is TGTGCCAGCAGCCGTAGCGGGGGGAGTACGCAGTATTTT.

This sequence joins TRBV10-2 and TRBJ2-3; no clear D. This CDR3 contains 13 residues. Germline lookup yields CDR1 WSHSY and CDR2 SAAADI. V was clipped by 1 base and J by 7 bases, with 9 bases between them. The CDR3 reads CASSEYGPYTQYF. The CDR3 DNA follows: TGCGCCAGCAGTGAGTATGGGCCCTATACGCAGTATTTT.

The chain couples TRBV4-3 to TRBJ1-2; 10 nucleotides agree with TRBD1. V gave up 2 bases and J gave up 8 bases; unmatched junction bases: 17. The CDR3 covers 18 residues. CDR1 is LGHNA and CDR2 is YSLEER in the germline V gene. CDR3 protein: CASSQRSGTGVSVGGYTF. As DNA, the CDR3 is TGCGCCAGCAGCCAACGGTCCGGGACAGGGGTCTCAGTGGGCGGCTACACCTTC.

The CDR3 spells CASSSPGLTITDTQYF. The CDR3 nucleotides read TGTGCCAGCAGCTCCCCGGGACTAACTATCACAGATACGCAGTATTTT. The rearrangement links TRBV5-6 to TRBJ2-3; 7 bases are a match to TRBD2. Germline V gene sequence: CDR1 SGHDT, CDR2 YYEEEE. Germline trimming cut 3 bases from V and 2 bases from J; bases unmatched to any gene: 9. This CDR3 has 16 amino acids.